One sample yielded the 5 T cell receptor beta chains listed below, sequenced in a study of cytomegalovirus exposure and HLA in healthy donors. PCR primers comprised 60 Vbeta and 13 Jbeta primers. The protocol was immunoSEQ multiplex PCR, while the TCRdb copy is restricted to in-frame clones and leaves out a portion. The sample consists of some 160,000 clones, roughly 80% of them appearing once. The sequenced sample was PBMCs. These receptors came from a woman in her twenties or thirties in good health and CMV-seronegative.

J is TRBJ2-5 and V is TRBV15; the match to TRBD2 covers 12 bases. The end of the DNA aligns better with TRBJ2-7, so the J call may be wrong. This CDR3 is 17 amino acids long. Germline assignment: CDR1 LNHNV and CDR2 YYDKDF (reference sequence). DNA for the CDR3: TGTGCCACCAGCAGATCGCCCGTACTAGCGGGGGGCTACGAGCAGTACTTC. Translation: CATSRSPVLAGGYEQYF.

The chain is built from TRBV15 and TRBJ1-1, with unresolved D. V lost 0 bases to trimming and J lost 4 bases, with 12 bases between them. The germline gives CDR1 LNHNV, CDR2 YYDKDF (reference sequence). The CDR3 loop spans 15 amino acids. CDR3 protein: CATSRDYSQGTEAFF. The CDR3 DNA sequence: TGTGCCACCAGCAGAGATTACAGCCAAGGCACTGAAGCTTTCTTT.

V and J are TRBV1 and TRBJ2-7; TRBD2, as called in the table, went unchecked against the DNA. TRBV1 is a pseudogene. CDR3 size: 14 residues. The CDR3 loop is CTSSQDGGGNEQYF. The CDR3 bases are TGCACCAGCAGCCAAGACGGCGGGGGGAACGAGCAGTACTTC.

For the CDR3, the DNA is TGTGCCAGCACGACTAGCGCTTACACCGGGGAGCTGTTTTTT. It translates to CASTTSAYTGELFF. The chain couples TRBV2 to TRBJ2-2; 8 positions agree with TRBD2. This CDR3 is built from 14 residues. Looked up from germline, CDR1 is SNHLY and CDR2 is FYNNEI. J gave up 3 bases and V 7 bases, and 4 bases lay outside the gene matches.

This chain connects TRBV5-4 to TRBJ2-3; D gene unclear. The CDR3 loop spans 14 amino acids. CDR1 is SGHNT and CDR2 is YYREEE in the germline V gene (reference sequence). Trimming cost V 2 bases and J 5 bases, with 12 bases left between them. CDR3 sequence: CASSFYASGDTQYF. The DNA of the CDR3 is TGTGCCAGCAGCTTTTATGCTAGTGGAGATACGCAGTATTTT. Variable domain in full (rest from reference TRBV5-4 and TRBJ2-3): ETGVTQSPTHLIKTRGQQVTLRCSSQSGHNTVSWYQQALGQGPQFIFQYYREEENGRGNFPPRFSGLQFPNYSSELNVNALELDDSALYLCASSFYASGDTQYFGPGTRLTVL.